This T cell receptor (beta chain) was retrieved from a study of a mutant IDH1 vaccine in newly diagnosed glioma. Study at large: The first vaccination came 4-6 weeks after radiotherapy alone, or with temozolomide cycles.

Only in-frame clones appear in the TCRdb table, and some are missing; sequencing was by immunoSEQ multiplex PCR. The sample records roughly 28,000 clones, 70% to 85% being singletons. Time point defined: week 5, during vaccination. What each vaccine dose contained was 300 ug of mutant IDH1 20-mer peptide, accompanied by topical imiquimod. Overall study results and limits: Patients mounted vaccine-induced immune responses in 93.3% of cases. With respect to changes in top peripheral T cell clonotypes, pseudoprogression seemed unrelated.

With regard to this clone: Its antigen is as yet unknown.

CDR1 and CDR2 from the germline V gene are SGHRS and YFSETQ. The CDR3 is made up of 17 amino acids. With V trimmed by 0 bases and J by 0 bases, 8 bases remained unmatched. This chain joins TRBV5-1 and TRBJ1-1; 7 bases are shared with TRBD1. This specimen was PBMCs, taken from a glioma patient whose treatment included an IDH1 peptide vaccine. The receptor was isolated from a man in his forties with glioma. Some clones in this sample may be carry-over from other donors' samples. Here the CDR3 reads CASSLGPGQRMNTEAFF. For the CDR3, the DNA is TGCGCCAGCAGCTTGGGGCCGGGACAGAGGATGAACACTGAAGCTTTCTTT.